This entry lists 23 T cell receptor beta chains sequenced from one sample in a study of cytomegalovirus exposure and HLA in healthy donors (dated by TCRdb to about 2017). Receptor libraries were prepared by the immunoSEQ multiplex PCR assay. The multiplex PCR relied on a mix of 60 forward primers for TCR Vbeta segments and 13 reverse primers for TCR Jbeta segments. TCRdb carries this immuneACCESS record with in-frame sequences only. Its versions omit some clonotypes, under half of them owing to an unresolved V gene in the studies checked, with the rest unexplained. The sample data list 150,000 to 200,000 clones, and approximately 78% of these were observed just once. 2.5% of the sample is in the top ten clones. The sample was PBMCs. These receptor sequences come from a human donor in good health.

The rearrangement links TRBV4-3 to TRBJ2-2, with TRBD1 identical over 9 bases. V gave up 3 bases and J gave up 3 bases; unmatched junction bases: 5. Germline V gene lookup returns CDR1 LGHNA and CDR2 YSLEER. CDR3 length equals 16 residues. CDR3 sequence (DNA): TGCGCCAGCAGCCACACAGGGGGCAGAGACACCGGGGAGCTGTTTTTT. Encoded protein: CASSHTGGRDTGELFF.

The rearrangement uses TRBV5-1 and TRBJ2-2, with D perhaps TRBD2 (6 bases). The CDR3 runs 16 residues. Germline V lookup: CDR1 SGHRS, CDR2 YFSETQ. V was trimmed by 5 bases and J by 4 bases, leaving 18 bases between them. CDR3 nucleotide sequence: TGCGCCAGCAGTACAACCGGGACTCCCCCCACCGGGGAGCTGTTTTTT. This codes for CASSTTGTPPTGELFF. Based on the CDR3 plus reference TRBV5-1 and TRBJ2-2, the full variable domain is KAGVTQTPRYLIKTRGQQVTLSCSPISGHRSVSWYQQTPGQGLQFLFEYFSETQRNKGNFPGRFSGRQFSNSRSEMNVSTLELGDSALYLCASSTTGTPPTGELFFGEGSRLTVL.

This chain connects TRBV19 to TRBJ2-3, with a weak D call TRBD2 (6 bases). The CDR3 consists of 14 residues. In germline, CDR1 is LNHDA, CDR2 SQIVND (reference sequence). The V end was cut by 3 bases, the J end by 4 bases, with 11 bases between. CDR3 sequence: CASSIGTSPDTQYF. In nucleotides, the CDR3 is TGTGCCAGTAGTATCGGGACTTCCCCAGATACGCAGTATTTT.

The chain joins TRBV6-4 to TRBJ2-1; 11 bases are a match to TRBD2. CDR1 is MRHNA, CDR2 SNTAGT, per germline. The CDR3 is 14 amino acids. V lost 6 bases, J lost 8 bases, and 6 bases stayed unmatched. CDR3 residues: CASSASGGWYEQFF. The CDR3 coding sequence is TGTGCCAGCAGCGCTAGCGGGGGGTGGTATGAGCAGTTCTTC.

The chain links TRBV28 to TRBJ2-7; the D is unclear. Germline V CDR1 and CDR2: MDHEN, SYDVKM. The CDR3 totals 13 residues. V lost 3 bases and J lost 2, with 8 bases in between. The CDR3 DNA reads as TGTGCCAGCAGTTTCATAGCTACCTACGAGCAGTACTTC. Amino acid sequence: CASSFIATYEQYF.

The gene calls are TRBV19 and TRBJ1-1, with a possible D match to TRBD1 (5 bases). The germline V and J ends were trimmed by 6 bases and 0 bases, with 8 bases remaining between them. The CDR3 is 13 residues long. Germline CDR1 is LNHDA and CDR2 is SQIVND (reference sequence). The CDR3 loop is CASRGPVNTEAFF. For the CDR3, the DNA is TGTGCCAGTAGGGGGCCAGTGAACACTGAAGCTTTCTTT. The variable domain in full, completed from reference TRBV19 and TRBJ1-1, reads DGGITQSPKYLFRKEGQNVTLSCEQNLNHDAMYWYRQDPGQGLRLIYYSQIVNDFQKGDIAEGYSVSREKKESFPLTVTSAQKNPTAFYLCASRGPVNTEAFFGQGTRLTVV.

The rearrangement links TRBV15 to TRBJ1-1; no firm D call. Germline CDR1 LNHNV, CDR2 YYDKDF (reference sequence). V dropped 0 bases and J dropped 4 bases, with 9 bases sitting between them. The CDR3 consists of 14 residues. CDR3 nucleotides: TGTGCCACCAGCAGAGATCCCGGTAGCACTGAAGCTTTCTTT. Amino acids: CATSRDPGSTEAFF.

CDR3 DNA: TGTGCCAGCCGCAGACAGGGGGTTAACTATGGCTACACCTTC. Translation gives CASRRQGVNYGYTF. The chain employs TRBV6-5 and TRBJ1-2; 9 positions match TRBD1. V trimming: 8 bases; J trimming: 1 base; junction bases outside the gene matches: 5. Looked up from germline, CDR1 is MNHEY and CDR2 is SVGAGI. The length of the CDR3 is 14 residues.

In nucleotides, the CDR3 is TGTGCCAGCAGCCCACCCGGGTCTTCGGATAATGAAAAACTGTTTTTT. Protein sequence: CASSPPGSSDNEKLFF. The genes are TRBV7-6 and TRBJ1-4; D not resolved. Germline values: CDR1 SGHVS, CDR2 FNYEAQ. The length of the CDR3 is 16 residues. Trimming removed 5 bases at V and 4 bases at J, with 17 bases between.

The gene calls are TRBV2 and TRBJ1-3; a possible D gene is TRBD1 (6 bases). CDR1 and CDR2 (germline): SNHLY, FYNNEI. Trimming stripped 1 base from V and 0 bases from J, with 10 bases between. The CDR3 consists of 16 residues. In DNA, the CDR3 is TGTGCCAGCAGTGAAGAGGGGGTTAGCTCTGGAAACACCATATATTTT. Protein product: CASSEEGVSSGNTIYF.

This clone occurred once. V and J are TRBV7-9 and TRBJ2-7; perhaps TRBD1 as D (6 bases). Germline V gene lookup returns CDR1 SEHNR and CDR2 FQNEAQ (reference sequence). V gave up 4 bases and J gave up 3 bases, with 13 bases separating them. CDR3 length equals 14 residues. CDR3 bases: TGTGCCAGCAGCTCATATACAGGGTACTACGAGCAGTACTTC. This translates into CASSSYTGYYEQYF. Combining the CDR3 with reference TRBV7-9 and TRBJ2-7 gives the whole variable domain DTGVSQNPRHKITKRGQNVTFRCDPISEHNRLYWYRQTLGQGPEFLTYFQNEAQLEKSRLLSDRFSAERPKGSFSTLEIQRTEQGDSAMYLCASSSYTGYYEQYFGPGTRLTVT.

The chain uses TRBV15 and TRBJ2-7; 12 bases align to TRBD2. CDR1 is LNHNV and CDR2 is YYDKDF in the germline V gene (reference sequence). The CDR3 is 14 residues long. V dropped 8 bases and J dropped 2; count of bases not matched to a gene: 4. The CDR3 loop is CATRLAGGTYEQYF. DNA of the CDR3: TGTGCCACCCGGCTAGCGGGGGGGACCTACGAGCAGTACTTC.

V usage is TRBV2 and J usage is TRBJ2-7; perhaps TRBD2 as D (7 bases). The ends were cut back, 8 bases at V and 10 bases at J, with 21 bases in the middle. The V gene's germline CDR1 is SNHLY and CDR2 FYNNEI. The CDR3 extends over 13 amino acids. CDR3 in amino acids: CASLEGGTWKQYF. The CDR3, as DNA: TGTGCCAGCTTGGAGGGGGGGACTTGGAAACAGTACTTC.

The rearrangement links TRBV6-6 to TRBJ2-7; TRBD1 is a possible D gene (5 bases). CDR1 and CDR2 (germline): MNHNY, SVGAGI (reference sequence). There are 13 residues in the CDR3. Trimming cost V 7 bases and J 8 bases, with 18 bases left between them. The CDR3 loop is CASIGRGYVKQYF. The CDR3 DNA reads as TGTGCCAGCATCGGAAGGGGATACGTAAAGCAGTACTTC.

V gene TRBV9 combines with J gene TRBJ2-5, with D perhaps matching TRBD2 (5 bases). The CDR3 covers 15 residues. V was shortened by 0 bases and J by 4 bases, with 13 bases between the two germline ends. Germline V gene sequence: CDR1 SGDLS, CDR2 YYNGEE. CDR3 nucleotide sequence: TGTGCCAGCAGCGTAGGCCCGCAAGAGGGAGAGACCCAGTACTTC. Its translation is CASSVGPQEGETQYF. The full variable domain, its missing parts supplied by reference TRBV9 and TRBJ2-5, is DSGVTQTPKHLITATGQRVTLRCSPRSGDLSVYWYQQSLDQGLQFLIQYYNGEERAKGNILERFSAQQFPDLHSELNLSSLELGDSALYFCASSVGPQEGETQYFGPGTRLLVL.

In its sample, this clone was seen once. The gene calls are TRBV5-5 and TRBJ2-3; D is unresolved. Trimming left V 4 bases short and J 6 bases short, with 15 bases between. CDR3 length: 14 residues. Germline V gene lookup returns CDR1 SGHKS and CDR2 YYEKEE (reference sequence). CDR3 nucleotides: TGTGCCAGCAGCCGCGTTATGCCCTTGGATACGCAGTATTTT. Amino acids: CASSRVMPLDTQYF.

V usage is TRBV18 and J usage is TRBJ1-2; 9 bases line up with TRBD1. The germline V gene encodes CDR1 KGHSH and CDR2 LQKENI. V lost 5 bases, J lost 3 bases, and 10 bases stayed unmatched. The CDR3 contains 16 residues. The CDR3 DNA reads TGTGCCAGCTCAAGGACAGGGGTCCCTCTAGACTATGGCTACACCTTC. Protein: CASSRTGVPLDYGYTF.

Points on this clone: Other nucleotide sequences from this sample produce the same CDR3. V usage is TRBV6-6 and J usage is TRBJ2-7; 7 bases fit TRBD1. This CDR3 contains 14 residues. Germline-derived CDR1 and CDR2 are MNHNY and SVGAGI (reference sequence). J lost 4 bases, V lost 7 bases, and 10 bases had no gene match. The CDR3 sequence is CASILTGSSYEQYF. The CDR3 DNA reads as TGTGCCAGCATCCTGACAGGGTCTTCTTACGAGCAGTACTTC.

In DNA, the CDR3 is TGCGCCAGCAGCCAAGACGGGGGAGCCTATGGCTACACCTTC. Amino acid sequence: CASSQDGGAYGYTF. The rearrangement uses TRBV4-3 and TRBJ1-2, with D possibly matching TRBD1 (5 bases). Trimming took off 0 bases at V and 4 bases at J, with 9 bases between the two ends. Per the germline V gene, CDR1 is LGHNA and CDR2 is YSLEER. The CDR3 is 14 residues long.

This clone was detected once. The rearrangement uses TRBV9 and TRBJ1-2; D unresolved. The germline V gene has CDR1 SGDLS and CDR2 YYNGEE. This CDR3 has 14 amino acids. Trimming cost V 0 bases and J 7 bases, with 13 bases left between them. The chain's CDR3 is CASSVGEGSGGYTF. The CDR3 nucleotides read TGTGCCAGCAGCGTAGGGGAGGGATCGGGTGGCTACACCTTC.

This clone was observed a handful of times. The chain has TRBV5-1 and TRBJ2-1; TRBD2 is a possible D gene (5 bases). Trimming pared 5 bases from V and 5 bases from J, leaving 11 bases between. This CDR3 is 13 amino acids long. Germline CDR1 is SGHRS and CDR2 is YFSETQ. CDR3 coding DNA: TGCGCCAGCAGTCGGACTGCAGACAATGAGCAGTTCTTC. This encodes CASSRTADNEQFF.

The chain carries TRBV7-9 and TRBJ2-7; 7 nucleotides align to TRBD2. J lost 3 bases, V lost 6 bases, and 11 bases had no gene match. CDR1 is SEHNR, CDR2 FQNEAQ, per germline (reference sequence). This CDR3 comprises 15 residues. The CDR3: CASSRGGDFYYEQYF. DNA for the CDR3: TGTGCCAGCAGTAGGGGAGGGGACTTTTACTACGAGCAGTACTTC.

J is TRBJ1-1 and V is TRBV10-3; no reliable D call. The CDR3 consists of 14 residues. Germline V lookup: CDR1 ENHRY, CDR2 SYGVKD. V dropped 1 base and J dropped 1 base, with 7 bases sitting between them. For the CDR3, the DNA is TGTGCCATCAGTGAGTATTCAGGGAACACTGAAGCTTTCTTT. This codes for CAISEYSGNTEAFF.